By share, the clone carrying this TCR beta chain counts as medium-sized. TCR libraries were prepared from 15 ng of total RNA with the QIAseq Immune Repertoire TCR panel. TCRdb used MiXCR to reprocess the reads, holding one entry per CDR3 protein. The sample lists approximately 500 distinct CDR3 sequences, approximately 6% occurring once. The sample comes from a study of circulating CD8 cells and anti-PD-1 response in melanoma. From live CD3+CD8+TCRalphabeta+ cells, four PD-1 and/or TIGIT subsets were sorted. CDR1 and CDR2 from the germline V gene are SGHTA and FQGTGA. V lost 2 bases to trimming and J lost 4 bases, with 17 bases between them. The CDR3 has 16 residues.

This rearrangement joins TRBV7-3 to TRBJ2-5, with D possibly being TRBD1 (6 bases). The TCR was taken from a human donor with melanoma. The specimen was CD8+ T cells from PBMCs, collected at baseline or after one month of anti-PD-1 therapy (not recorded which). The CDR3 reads CASSLGPWGHVETQYF. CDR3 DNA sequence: TGTGCCAGCAGCTTAGGTCCCTGGGGGCACGTAGAGACCCAGTACTTC.